These 5 T cell receptor beta chains share one sample of origin, sequenced in a study of cytomegalovirus exposure and HLA in healthy donors. Assay used: immunoSEQ multiplex PCR; TCRdb lists only in-frame clones, some missing. Of about 140,000 clones in the sample, less than 90% were seen once. The specimen was PBMCs. The receptor set was obtained from a man younger than 30 in good health and CMV-seronegative.

CDR3 nucleotide sequence: TGTGCCAGCAGCCAACTCACAGGAACCTATGGCTACACCTTC. Translated: CASSQLTGTYGYTF. This chain uses TRBV14 with TRBJ1-2, with a possible D match to TRBD1 (5 bases). The CDR3 spans 14 residues. Germline CDR1 reads SGHDN; CDR2 reads FVKESK. The V end lost 2 bases, the J end lost 4 bases, and 11 bases lay between the germline ends.

This clone was detected only a few times. This chain uses TRBV28 with TRBJ1-2; the D gene is possibly TRBD1 (5 bases). V dropped 7 bases and J dropped 4 bases, with 7 bases sitting between them. CDR1 is MDHEN and CDR2 is SYDVKM in the germline V gene. This CDR3 comprises 11 residues. DNA of the CDR3: TGTGCCAGCACGGGGGGCTATGGCTACACCTTC. Translation: CASTGGYGYTF.

This chain links TRBV6-6 with TRBJ1-2; D ambiguous. Germline loops: CDR1 MNHNY, CDR2 SVGAGI (reference sequence). The length of the CDR3 is 12 residues. Trimming took 0 bases from V and 8 from J, leaving 7 bases between them. The CDR3 coding sequence is TGTGCCAGCAGTTACTCGATTGAGGGCTACACCTTC. This encodes CASSYSIEGYTF.

A single count supports this clone. The CDR3 here is CASSLAREAYEQYF. The CDR3 region has the DNA TGTGCCAGCAGCTTAGCGCGGGAGGCCTACGAGCAGTACTTC. The chain employs TRBV7-2 and TRBJ2-7; TRBD2 agrees at 8 bases. J was trimmed by 2 bases and V by 0 bases; bases with no gene match: 0. CDR1 and CDR2 (germline): SGHTA, FQGNSA. The CDR3 contains 14 residues. Combining the CDR3 with reference TRBV7-2 and TRBJ2-7 gives the whole variable domain GAGVSQSPSNKVTEKGKDVELRCDPISGHTALYWYRQSLGQGLEFLIYFQGNSAPDKSGLPSDRFSAERTGGSVSTLTIQRTQQEDSAVYLCASSLAREAYEQYFGPGTRLTVT.

This clone was seen a handful of times. At one end, the junction sequence differs from germline, possibly due to a read error. The chain is built from TRBV6-1 and TRBJ1-2; D possibly corresponds to TRBD1 (5 bases). There are 16 residues in the CDR3. CDR1 and CDR2 from the germline V gene are MNHNS and SASEGT. CDR3 region: CASSEEPWRGDYGYTF. The CDR3 DNA reads TGTGCCAGCAGTGAAGAGCCTTGGCGGGGCGACTACGGCTACACCTTC.